This TCR beta chain was sequenced during a study of cytomegalovirus exposure and HLA in healthy donors (TCRdb year 2017). Regarding the research as a whole: In an earlier analysis of 550 to 750 of the donors, 250 to 300 Gb of sequence data and 100 million or so unique TCR beta sequences from about 179 million T cells were reported. Along with the roughly 670-subject first cohort, a separate validation cohort of more than 90 different subjects was used. Across roughly 420 genotyped donors of the cohort, an average of about 250,000 unique TCR beta nucleotide sequences per donor were sequenced, and approximately 17% of those sequences were non-productive. The aim of the study was to test whether cataloging public T cell receptors could identify signatures of past pathogen exposure. High-throughput TCR immunosequencing, statistical association of individual TCRs with disease status, and machine learning were combined to predict cytomegalovirus infection status. To study patterns of TCR occurrence, a later analysis re-analyzed previously published TCR beta repertoires from 666 donors and added high-resolution HLA genotyping. Roughly 5 DR-DQ haplotypes were handled as single units for association and clustering, since linkage in the cohort was strong. Typing coverage varied by locus: roughly 620-640 donors for A, B, C, DRB1 and DQB1; 522 for DQA1; some 610 for DPA1; roughly 450 for DPB1. Rather than drawing on any new phenotypic data, the later analysis identified candidate immune exposures from TCR beta sequences and the way those sequences occurred across donors. An early release that covered some 630 HLA-typed donors contained 300 to 350 gigabases of sequencing data and tens of millions of unique TCR sequences. The T cell repertoires of 666 subjects were profiled by immunosequencing and related to cytomegalovirus serostatus. All discovery cohort repertoires had been generated using a single sequencing platform. A later genetic analysis used genome-wide SNP genotypes for about 60% of the 666 donors, treating that subset as a discovery cohort. Among the roughly 400 genotyped donors, about 83% belonged to the genetic ancestry cluster associated with self-reported Caucasian donors. Donor age, sex, ethnicity and CMV serostatus were compiled alongside the repertoire data. An earlier analysis of around 540 of the donors applied high-throughput TCR beta sequencing to assess whether each TCR beta V gene segment acted as functional or pseudogenic. Class I and class II HLA loci were covered by the typing at four-digit resolution.

The cohort comprised 670 or so healthy bone marrow donors. All cohort members were sampled while nominally healthy, although unrecorded immune exposures were likely present. The donor was CMV seropositive and was included in the group of 250 to 300 seropositive cohort members. A peripheral blood sample was collected from each donor, and TCR beta sequencing was performed on peripheral blood mononuclear cells. The Qiagen DNeasy Blood Extraction Kit was used to extract genomic DNA from the blood cell samples. In the case of this clone: What this receptor recognizes is not known. One base away there is no much larger clone; base qualities are not given.

The method behind the library was the immunoSEQ multiplex PCR assay. A mixture of 60 forward primers for TCR Vbeta segments and 13 reverse primers for TCR Jbeta segments was used in the multiplex PCR. The CDR3 region of rearranged TCR beta genes was amplified from genomic DNA with a multiplex PCR assay. The Illumina HiSeq System was used to sequence the amplified TCR beta libraries as 87-base-pair reads. For the original study's pipeline: In a later analysis, around 80 million unique TCR beta chains were counted across the 500 to 700 repertoires, and about 9.9 million of these chains were shared by at least two donors. A nearest-neighbor algorithm error-corrected the raw reads and collapsed the reads into unique sequences, merging closely related sequences to remove PCR and sequencing errors. To assign V, D and J gene segments, CDR3 sequences were aligned to IMGT reference sequences. For a sequence to be retained, at least a six-nucleotide match to both a V gene segment and a J gene segment was required. A rearrangement counted as productive if the CDR3 had no stop codons and remained in frame with V and J, and every other rearrangement counted as non-productive. CDR3 was defined by IMGT convention, running from the second conserved V-encoded cysteine to the conserved J-encoded phenylalanine. The earlier analysis of about 560 of the donors excluded any sequence lacking an unambiguous match to a single V gene segment. In an earlier analysis of roughly 500 of the donors, V segments were called functional above 56.7% productive rearrangements and were called segregating when the between-donor standard deviation exceeded 5%. To diagnose cytomegalovirus status from the catalog of TCR beta chain sequences, a statistical classification framework was built. In a later analysis, TCR nucleotide sequences were compared against IMGT/GENE-DB human TR gene sequences so that V and J genes could be assigned. In a later analysis, CDR3 sequences and most-parsimonious VDJ recombination scenarios were assigned using the TCRdist pipeline. In a later analysis, every TCR beta chain was defined by the combination of its CDR3 amino acid sequence and its V-gene family, and reads without a unique V-gene family were dropped. In a later analysis, 450 to 600 highly shared, low-generation-probability nucleotide sequences were removed to address suspected cross-contamination and a sequencing artifact. For each public chain, a later analysis derived a clonal expansion index from normalized ranks of inferred template counts within each repertoire. Generation probabilities in a later analysis came from a VDJ recombination model fitted to out-of-frame rearrangements, and those results were checked against IGoR. In a later analysis, hypergeometric tests were used to score TCR-TCR, TCR-HLA and TCR-CMV co-occurrence, with a repertoire-size bias correction applied to TCR pairs. In a later analysis, false discovery rates were estimated by permuting HLA or CMV assignments 20 times. A later analysis grouped co-occurring TCRs with DBSCAN, adding TCRdist sequence similarity when clustering within HLA-allele-positive subsets. Repertoires with fewer than 30,000 or more than 120,000 public chains, plus five repertoires with anomalous nucleotide sharing, were excluded from co-occurrence clustering. TCRdb limited this immuneACCESS table to in-frame rearrangements with V and J called. A share of clones is missing; checked studies link under half to unresolved V genes, and the rest is unexplained. V, J and clone size derive from that table, while D and trimming were established from the DNA sequence. The sample yields around 150,000 clones; around 75% were counted once. The ten largest clonotypes hold about 11% of the sample.

Study-level results and caveats: In vitro tests confirmed that a few of the cytomegalovirus-associated TCR beta chains recognize cytomegalovirus antigens. In a later genetic analysis, a missense DCLRE1C variant was associated with V-gene and J-gene trimming of TCR beta chains, and the association was replicated in an independent cohort. Assigning TCR associations to individual alleles was difficult when HLA alleles, especially DR and DQ, strongly co-occurred. Roughly uniform sequencing depth across donors was assumed in presence/absence analyses, although this assumption may not hold. In a later analysis, TCR association rates were found to vary across HLA loci, with the most associated TCRs seen for DRB1 alleles and the fewest for HLA-C alleles. The study listed over 150 TCR beta chains as associated with cytomegalovirus. In a later analysis, most CMV-associated TCR beta chains were found to appear HLA-restricted, with HLA associations seemingly driven largely by CMV exposure. Across donors, most TCR sequences were observed very rarely, whereas some public TCRs were present in many individuals. HLA typing was unavailable for some donors at each locus, so association tests used only the typed subset. Linkage disequilibrium might explain the correlated functional status among segregating V segments, but an unknown experimental factor could not be excluded. In a later analysis, some 17,000 TCR beta sequences were associated with specific HLA alleles at a false discovery rate of 0.05. Broadly in line with IMGT annotations, most TCR beta V segments showed up in productive rearrangements about 87% or about 30% of the time in an earlier analysis of about 500 of the donors. For the cohort, immune exposure information was limited to CMV serostatus. A further reported finding was that TCR beta sequences accurately predicted the HLA-A and HLA-B alleles for most subjects in the first cohort. Cytomegalovirus status was reported to be diagnosed by the classifier with high specificity and sensitivity in both the original and validation cohorts. It was suggested by the authors that the approach could potentially be generalized to other disease states and immunological phenotypes. A cluster of highly shared sequence variants was judged likely to represent a technical artifact of the sequencing pipeline. A later analysis found that HLA-associated TCR beta chains were more clonally expanded and had lower generation probabilities than equally common non-associated chains. The earlier analysis of approximately 540 of the donors excluded about 16 rarely observed V segments, including chromosome 9 orphons, because counts were too low. Several of the top co-occurrence clusters appeared to be linked to parvovirus B19, influenza, CMV and Epstein-Barr virus, according to a later analysis. Because the 87-base-pair reads could not distinguish some IMGT-functional V segments, including TRBV6-2 and TRBV6-3, those segments were excluded. Only TCR beta chains were sequenced in this cohort, and the absence of alpha or paired-chain data limited detectable features. According to a later genetic analysis, donors in an Asian-associated ancestry cluster had fewer N-insertions in productive TCRs than the approximately 630-donor mean.

The cysteine opens and the phenylalanine closes a CDR3 of 13 amino acids. Left in the record is the CDR3 DNA by itself, 39 bases read in frame from the first base. Reading the germline V gene (reference sequence) gives CDR1 MNHNY and CDR2 SVGAGI. V is clipped by 6 bases and J by 8 bases, and the sequence between their germline boundaries is 16 bases long. The chain links TRBV6-6 with TRBJ1-2, and perhaps TRBD1 as D gene, on 6 matching bases. The TCR comes from a man younger than 30 in good health and CMV-seropositive. Input material: PBMCs. DNA sequence: TGTGCCAGCAGCCCCGACAGGAAGCACGGCTACACCTTC. Translated, this is CASSPDRKHGYTF.